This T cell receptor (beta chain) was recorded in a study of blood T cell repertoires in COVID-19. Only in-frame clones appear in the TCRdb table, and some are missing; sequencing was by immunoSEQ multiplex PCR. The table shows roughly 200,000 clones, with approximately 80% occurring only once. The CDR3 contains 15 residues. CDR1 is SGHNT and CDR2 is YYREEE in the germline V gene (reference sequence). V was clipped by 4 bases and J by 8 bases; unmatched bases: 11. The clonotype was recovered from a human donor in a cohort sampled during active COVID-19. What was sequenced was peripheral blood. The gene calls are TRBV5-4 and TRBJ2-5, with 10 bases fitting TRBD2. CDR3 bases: TGTGCCAGCAGCAACATAGCGGGAGGCCCTGGTACCCAGTACTTC. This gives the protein CASSNIAGGPGTQYF.